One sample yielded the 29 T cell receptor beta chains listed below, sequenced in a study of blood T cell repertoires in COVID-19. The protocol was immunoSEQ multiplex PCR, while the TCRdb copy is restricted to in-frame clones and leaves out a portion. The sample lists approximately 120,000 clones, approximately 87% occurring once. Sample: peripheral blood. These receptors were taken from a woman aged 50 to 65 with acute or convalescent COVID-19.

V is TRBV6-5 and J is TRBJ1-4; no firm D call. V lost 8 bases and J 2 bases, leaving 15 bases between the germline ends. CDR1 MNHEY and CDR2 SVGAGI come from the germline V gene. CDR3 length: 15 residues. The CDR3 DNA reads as TGTGCCAGCGAGGGAGGGAGGTTGACTAATGAAAAACTGTTTTTT. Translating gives CASEGGRLTNEKLFF.

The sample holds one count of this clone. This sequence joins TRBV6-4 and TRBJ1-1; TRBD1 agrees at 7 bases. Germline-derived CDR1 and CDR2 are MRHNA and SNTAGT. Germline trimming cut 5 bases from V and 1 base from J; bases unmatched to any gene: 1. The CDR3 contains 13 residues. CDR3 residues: CASSRQGNTEAFF. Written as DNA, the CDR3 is TGTGCCAGCAGTAGACAGGGGAACACTGAAGCTTTCTTT.

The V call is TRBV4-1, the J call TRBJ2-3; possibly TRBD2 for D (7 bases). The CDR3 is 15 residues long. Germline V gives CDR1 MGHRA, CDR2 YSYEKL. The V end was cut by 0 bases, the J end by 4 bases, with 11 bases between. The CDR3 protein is CASSQDRGGADTQYF. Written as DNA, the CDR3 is TGCGCCAGCAGCCAAGACAGGGGAGGGGCAGATACGCAGTATTTT.

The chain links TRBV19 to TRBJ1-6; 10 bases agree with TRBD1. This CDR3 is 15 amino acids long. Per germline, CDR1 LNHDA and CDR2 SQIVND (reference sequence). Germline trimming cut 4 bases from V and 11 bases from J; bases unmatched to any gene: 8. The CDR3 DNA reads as TGTGCCAGTAGTAGTCGGACAGGGGGGGATCCACCCCTCCACTTT. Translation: CASSSRTGGDPPLHF. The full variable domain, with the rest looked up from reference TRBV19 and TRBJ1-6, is DGGITQSPKYLFRKEGQNVTLSCEQNLNHDAMYWYRQDPGQGLRLIYYSQIVNDFQKGDIAEGYSVSREKKESFPLTVTSAQKNPTAFYLCASSSRTGGDPPLHFGNGTRLTVT.

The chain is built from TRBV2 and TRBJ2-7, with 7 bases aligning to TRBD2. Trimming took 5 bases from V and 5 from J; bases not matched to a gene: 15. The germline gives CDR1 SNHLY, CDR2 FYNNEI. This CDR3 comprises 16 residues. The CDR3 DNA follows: TGTGCCAGCAGTCCGGGGGGAAGAGGGGTATTCCACGAGCAGTACTTC. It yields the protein CASSPGGRGVFHEQYF.

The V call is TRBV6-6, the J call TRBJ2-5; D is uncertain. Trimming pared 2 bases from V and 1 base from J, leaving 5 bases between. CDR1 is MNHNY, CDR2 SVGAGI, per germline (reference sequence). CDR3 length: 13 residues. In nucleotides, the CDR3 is TGTGCCAGCAGTTACGGCACCCAAGAGACCCAGTACTTC. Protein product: CASSYGTQETQYF.

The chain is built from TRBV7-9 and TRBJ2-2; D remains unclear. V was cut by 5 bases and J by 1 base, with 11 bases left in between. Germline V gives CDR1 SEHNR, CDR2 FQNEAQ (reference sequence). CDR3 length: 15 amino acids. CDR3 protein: CASSPSAGNTGELFF. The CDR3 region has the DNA TGTGCCAGCAGCCCATCGGCAGGGAACACCGGGGAGCTGTTTTTT. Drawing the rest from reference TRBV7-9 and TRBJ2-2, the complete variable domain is DTGVSQNPRHKITKRGQNVTFRCDPISEHNRLYWYRQTLGQGPEFLTYFQNEAQLEKSRLLSDRFSAERPKGSFSTLEIQRTEQGDSAMYLCASSPSAGNTGELFFGEGSRLTVL.

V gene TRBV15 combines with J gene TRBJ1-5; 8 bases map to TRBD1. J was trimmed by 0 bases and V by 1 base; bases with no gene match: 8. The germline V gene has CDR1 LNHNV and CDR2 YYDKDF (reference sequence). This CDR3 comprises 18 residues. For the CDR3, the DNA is TGTGCCACCAGCAGAGGAGACAGGGGCAGGTATAGCAATCAGCCCCAGCATTTT. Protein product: CATSRGDRGRYSNQPQHF.

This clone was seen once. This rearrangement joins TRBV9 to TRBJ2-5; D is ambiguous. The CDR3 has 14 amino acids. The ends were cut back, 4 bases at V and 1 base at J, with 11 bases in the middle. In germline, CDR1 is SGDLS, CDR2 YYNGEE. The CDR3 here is CASSPGSGQETQYF. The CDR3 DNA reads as TGTGCCAGCAGCCCCGGATCGGGCCAAGAGACCCAGTACTTC. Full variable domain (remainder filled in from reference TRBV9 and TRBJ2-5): DSGVTQTPKHLITATGQRVTLRCSPRSGDLSVYWYQQSLDQGLQFLIQYYNGEERAKGNILERFSAQQFPDLHSELNLSSLELGDSALYFCASSPGSGQETQYFGPGTRLLVL.

For the CDR3, the DNA is TGCGCCAGCAGCTCCCCCGCGAGTGGTGGGGCCAACGTCCTGACTTTC. Its translation is CASSSPASGGANVLTF. The rearrangement uses TRBV5-1 and TRBJ2-6; no reliable D call. Per the germline V gene, CDR1 is SGHRS and CDR2 is YFSETQ. CDR3 length: 16 amino acids. Between the trimmed V and J ends, which lost 3 bases and 3 bases, there was a span of 13 bases.

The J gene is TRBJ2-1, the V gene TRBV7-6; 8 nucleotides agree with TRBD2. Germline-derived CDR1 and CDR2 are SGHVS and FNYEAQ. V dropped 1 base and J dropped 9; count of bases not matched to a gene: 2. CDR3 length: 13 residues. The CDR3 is CASSLGRGAEQFF. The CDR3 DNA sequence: TGTGCCAGCAGCTTAGGGCGGGGGGCTGAGCAGTTCTTC.

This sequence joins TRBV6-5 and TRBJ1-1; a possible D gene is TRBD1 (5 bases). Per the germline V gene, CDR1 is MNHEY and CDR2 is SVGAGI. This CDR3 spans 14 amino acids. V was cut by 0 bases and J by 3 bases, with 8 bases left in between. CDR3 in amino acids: CASSYSAGDTEAFF. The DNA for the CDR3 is TGTGCCAGCAGTTACTCGGCGGGGGACACTGAAGCTTTCTTT.

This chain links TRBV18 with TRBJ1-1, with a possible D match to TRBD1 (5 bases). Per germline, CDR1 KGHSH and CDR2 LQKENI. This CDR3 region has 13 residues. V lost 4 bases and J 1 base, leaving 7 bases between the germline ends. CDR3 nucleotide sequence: TGTGCCAGCTCACTAGGGGAGAACACTGAAGCTTTCTTT. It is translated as CASSLGENTEAFF.

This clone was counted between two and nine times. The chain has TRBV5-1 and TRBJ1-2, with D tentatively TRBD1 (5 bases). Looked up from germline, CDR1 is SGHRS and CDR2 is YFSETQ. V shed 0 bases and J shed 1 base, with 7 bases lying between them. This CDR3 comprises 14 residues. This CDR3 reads CASSLGQSNYGYTF. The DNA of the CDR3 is TGCGCCAGCAGCTTGGGACAGAGTAACTATGGCTACACCTTC.

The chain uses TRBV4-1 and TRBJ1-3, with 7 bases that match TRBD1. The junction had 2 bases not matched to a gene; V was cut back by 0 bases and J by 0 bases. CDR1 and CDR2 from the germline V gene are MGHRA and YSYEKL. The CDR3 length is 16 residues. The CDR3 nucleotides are TGCGCCAGCAGCCAAGAGGACAGGCGCTCTGGAAACACCATATATTTT. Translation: CASSQEDRRSGNTIYF.

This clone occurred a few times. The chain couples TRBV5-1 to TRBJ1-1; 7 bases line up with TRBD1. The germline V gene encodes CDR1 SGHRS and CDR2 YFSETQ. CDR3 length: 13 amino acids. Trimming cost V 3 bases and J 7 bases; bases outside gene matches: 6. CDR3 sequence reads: CASSYGQANEAFF. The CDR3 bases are TGCGCCAGCAGCTACGGACAGGCCAATGAAGCTTTCTTT.

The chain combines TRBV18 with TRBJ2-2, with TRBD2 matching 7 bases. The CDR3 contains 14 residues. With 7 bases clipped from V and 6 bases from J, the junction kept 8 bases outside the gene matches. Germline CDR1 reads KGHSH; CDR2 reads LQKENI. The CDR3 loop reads CASFGREAAGELFF. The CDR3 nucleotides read TGTGCCAGCTTCGGACGGGAGGCGGCCGGGGAGCTGTTTTTT.

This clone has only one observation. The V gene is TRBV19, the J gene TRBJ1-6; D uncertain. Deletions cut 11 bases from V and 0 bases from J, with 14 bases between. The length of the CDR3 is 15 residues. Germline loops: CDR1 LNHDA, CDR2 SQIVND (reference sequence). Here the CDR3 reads CAGRGESSYNSPLHF. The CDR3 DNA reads TGTGCCGGCCGAGGTGAGAGCTCCTATAATTCACCCCTCCACTTT.

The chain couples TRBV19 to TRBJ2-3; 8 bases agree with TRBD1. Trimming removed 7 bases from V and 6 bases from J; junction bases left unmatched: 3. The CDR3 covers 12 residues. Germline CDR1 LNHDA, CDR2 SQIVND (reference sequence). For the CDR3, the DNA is TGTGCCAGTACTAGACAGGGGGATACGCAGTATTTT. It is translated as CASTRQGDTQYF.

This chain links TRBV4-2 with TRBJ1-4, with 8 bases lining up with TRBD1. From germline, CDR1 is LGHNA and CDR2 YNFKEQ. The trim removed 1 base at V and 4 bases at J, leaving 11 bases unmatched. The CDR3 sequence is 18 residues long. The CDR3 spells CASSQGSGQGSFNEKLFF. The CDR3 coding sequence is TGTGCCAGCAGCCAAGGTTCCGGACAGGGATCTTTTAATGAAAAACTGTTTTTT.

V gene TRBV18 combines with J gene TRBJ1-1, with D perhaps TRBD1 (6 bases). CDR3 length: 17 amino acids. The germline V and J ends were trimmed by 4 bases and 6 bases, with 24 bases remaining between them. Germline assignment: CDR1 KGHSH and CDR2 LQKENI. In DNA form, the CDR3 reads TGTGCCAGCTCACGTCTGGCGGCAGGGGTCGACTGGTCTGAAGCTTTCTTT. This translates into CASSRLAAGVDWSEAFF.

The chain's CDR3 is CASSEAGRDRAPPLYSPLHF. CDR3 nucleotides: TGCGCCAGCAGTGAGGCTGGGCGGGACAGGGCCCCCCCCCTATATTCACCCCTCCACTTT. The J gene is TRBJ1-6, the V gene TRBV10-1; 9 nucleotides align to TRBD1. Per germline, CDR1 WNHNN and CDR2 SYGVQD (reference sequence). V shed 2 bases and J 8 bases; nucleotides not matched to a gene: 19. This CDR3 has 20 residues.

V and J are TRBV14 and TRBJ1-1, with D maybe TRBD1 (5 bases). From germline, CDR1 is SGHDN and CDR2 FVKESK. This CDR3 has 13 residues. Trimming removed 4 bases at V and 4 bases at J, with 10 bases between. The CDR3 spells CASSPQGFTEAFF. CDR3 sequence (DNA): TGTGCCAGCAGCCCCCAGGGATTCACTGAAGCTTTCTTT. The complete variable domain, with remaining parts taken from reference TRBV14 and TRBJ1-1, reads EAGVTQFPSHSVIEKGQTVTLRCDPISGHDNLYWYRRVMGKEIKFLLHFVKESKQDESGMPNNRFLAERTGGTYSTLKVQPAELEDSGVYFCASSPQGFTEAFFGQGTRLTVV.

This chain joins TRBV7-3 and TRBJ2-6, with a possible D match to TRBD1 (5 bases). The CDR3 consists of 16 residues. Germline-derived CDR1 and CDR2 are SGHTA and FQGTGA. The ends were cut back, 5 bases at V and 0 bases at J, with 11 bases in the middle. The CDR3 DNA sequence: TGTGCCAGCAGCCTATCTAGGGGCTCTGGGGCCAACGTCCTGACTTTC. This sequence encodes CASSLSRGSGANVLTF. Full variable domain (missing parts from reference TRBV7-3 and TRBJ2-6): GAGVSQTPSNKVTEKGKYVELRCDPISGHTALYWYRQSLGQGPEFLIYFQGTGAADDSGLPNDRFFAVRPEGSVSTLKIQRTERGDSAVYLCASSLSRGSGANVLTFGAGSRLTVL.

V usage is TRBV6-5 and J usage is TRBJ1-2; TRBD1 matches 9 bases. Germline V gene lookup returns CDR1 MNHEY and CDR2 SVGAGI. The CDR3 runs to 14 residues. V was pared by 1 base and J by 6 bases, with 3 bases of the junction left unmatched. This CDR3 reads CASSYWGDRDGYTF. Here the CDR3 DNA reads TGTGCCAGCAGTTACTGGGGGGACAGGGATGGCTACACCTTC.

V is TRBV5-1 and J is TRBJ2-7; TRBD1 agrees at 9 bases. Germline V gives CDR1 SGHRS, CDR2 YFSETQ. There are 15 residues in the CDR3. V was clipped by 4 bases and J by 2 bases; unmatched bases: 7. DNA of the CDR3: TGCGCCAGCAGCCCGTCGGGACAGGGCACCTACGAGCAGTACTTC. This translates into CASSPSGQGTYEQYF.

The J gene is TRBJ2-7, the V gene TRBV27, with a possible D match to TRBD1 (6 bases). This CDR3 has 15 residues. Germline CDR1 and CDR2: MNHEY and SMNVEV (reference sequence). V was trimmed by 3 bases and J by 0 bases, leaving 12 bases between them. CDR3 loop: CASSFSRTVSYEQYF. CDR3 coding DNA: TGTGCCAGCAGTTTCTCAAGGACAGTCTCCTACGAGCAGTACTTC.

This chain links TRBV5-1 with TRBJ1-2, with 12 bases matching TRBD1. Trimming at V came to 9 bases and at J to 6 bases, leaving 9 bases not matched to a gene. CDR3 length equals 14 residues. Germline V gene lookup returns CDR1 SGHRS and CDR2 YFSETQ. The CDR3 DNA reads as TGCGCCACCGAATCCGGGACAGGGGGCCATGGCTACACCTTC. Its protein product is CATESGTGGHGYTF.

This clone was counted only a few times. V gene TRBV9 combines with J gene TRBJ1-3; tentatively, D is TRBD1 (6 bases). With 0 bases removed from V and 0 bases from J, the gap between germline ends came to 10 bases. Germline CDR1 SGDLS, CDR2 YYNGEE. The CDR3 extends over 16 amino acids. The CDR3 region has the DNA TGTGCCAGCAGCGTAGGACAGGCCTACTCTGGAAACACCATATATTTT. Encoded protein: CASSVGQAYSGNTIYF.